This entry describes one TCR beta chain. Its antigen is unidentified. Germline CDR1 is MNHEY and CDR2 is SMNVEV (reference sequence). V was clipped by 3 bases and J by 1 base; unmatched bases: 6. This CDR3 region has 17 residues. PCR was performed using 60 Vbeta and 13 Jbeta primers. Sequencing was performed with immunoSEQ multiplex PCR; in TCRdb, only in-frame clones are kept and a portion is missing. The sample has around 85,000 clones, over 60% seen once; the top ten hold about 1.1%. This entry is derived from a study of cytomegalovirus exposure and HLA in healthy donors. Study results and caveats: Cytomegalovirus association was listed for about 180 TCR beta chains. A later analysis linked a missense variant in DCLRE1C to the trimming of TCR beta V and J genes. In an earlier analysis, in roughly 580 donors, most V segments appeared productive either ~90% or ~30% of the time.

The donors comprised healthy bone marrow donors. The sequenced sample was PBMCs. The origin of this receptor is a male donor in good health and CMV-seronegative. The chain is built from TRBV27 and TRBJ2-1; 10 positions agree with TRBD1. In DNA, the CDR3 is TGTGCCAGCAGTTTCTCTCAGGGACAGGGGTCCTACAATGAGCAGTTCTTC. Protein product: CASSFSQGQGSYNEQFF.